This TCR beta chain was identified during a study of T cells in Graves' hyperthyroidism and ophthalmopathy. Remarks on this clonotype: What it binds is not known.

Study observations and caveats: The majority of expanded thyroid clonotypes above 0.001 also appeared in blood.

The TCR beta CDR3 regions underwent amplification using RNA transcripts as the source. First-round RT-PCR of the TCR CDR3 relied on the HTBI primer set. TCRdb re-derived calls from the multiplex PCR reads in MiXCR, one entry per CDR3 protein. The table includes roughly 350,000 distinct CDR3 sequences, approximately 14% detected once. Sequenced: blood. This TCR came from a woman under 40 with Graves' hyperthyroidism.

CDR3 coding DNA: TGTGCCAGCAGTGACGATACCCGAGTAGCAGATACGCAGTATTTT. Protein product: CASSDDTRVADTQYF. The chain links TRBV25-1 to TRBJ2-3; D gene unclear. The V gene lost 3 bases and the J gene lost 4 bases, with 14 bases spanning the gap. Germline V gives CDR1 MGHDK, CDR2 SYGVNS. The CDR3 contains 15 residues.